What follows describes a single T cell receptor beta chain. This specimen comes from a study of control samples from healthy donors and cancer patients. Measured with immunoSEQ multiplex PCR; TCRdb has only the in-frame clones, and not every one. The sample has over 150,000 clones; around 92% are singletons. The V gene end was trimmed by 5 bases and the J gene end by 8 bases; junction bases not matched to a gene: 27. Germline V CDR1 and CDR2: PRHDT, FYEKMQ (reference sequence). CDR3 length: 19 residues. The chain joins TRBV13 to TRBJ2-7; 7 bases are shared with TRBD1. Source material: blood. The origin of this receptor is a woman aged 40 to 55 in good health. The CDR3 DNA follows: TGTGCCAGCAGCAGAAGGTGGGGTGACAGGGATTCCCTTCTAGACCAGCAGTACTTC. Translated: CASSRRWGDRDSLLDQQYF.